This entry features one TCR beta chain sequence. The antigen remains undetermined. These data are taken from a study of cytomegalovirus exposure and HLA in healthy donors. General study results and limits: The study labeled 150 to 200 TCR beta chains cytomegalovirus-associated.

Germline loops: CDR1 SNHLY, CDR2 FYNNEI. The CDR3 is 14 amino acids. V lost 9 bases to trimming and J lost 6 bases; unmatched junction nucleotides: 12. Repertoires were generated with immunoSEQ multiplex PCR, while TCRdb's copy carries only in-frame clones and drops some. The table has 150,000 to 200,000 clones, around nine tenths seen once; the top ten hold roughly 1.5%. The material sequenced was PBMCs. This sequence was found in a woman aged 30 to 39 in good health and CMV-seronegative. The chain carries TRBV2 and TRBJ1-2, with 8 bases that match TRBD1. CDR3: CARENRGGKDGYTF. As DNA, the CDR3 is TGTGCCAGAGAGAACAGGGGGGGTAAGGATGGCTACACCTTC.